These 4 T cell receptor beta chains were sequenced from one sample in a study of tumor-infiltrating lymphocytes in primary liver carcinoma. Unsorted whole blood supplied the blood RNA, and germline DNA was isolated too. The template, about 550 ng total RNA, yielded TCR beta cDNA made with a constant-region primer. Amplification in three nested multiplex PCR rounds with slightly modified ARM-PCR gave rise to TCR beta libraries. A C-beta reverse primer was combined with TRBV1-TRBV30 forward primers in the first two PCR rounds, and each round had roughly 9 cycles. MiXCR was run by TCRdb on the multiplex PCR reads, yielding one entry per CDR3 protein. The sample includes about 330,000 distinct CDR3 sequences, around three fifths seen only once; the top ten take about 6.5%. The sequencing sample was made of peripheral blood. These TCRs come from a man aged 35-49 years with primary liver carcinoma and hepatitis B virus infection.

The rearrangement uses TRBV5-6 and TRBJ2-1, with 8 positions matching TRBD2. The CDR3 is 19 amino acids. Germline V gene data show CDR1 as SGHDT and CDR2 as YYEEEE. After removal of 2 bases from V and 3 bases from J, the junction contained 16 bases not matched to a gene. The CDR3 here is CASSFNLAGGDFSYNEQFF. The CDR3 DNA is TGTGCCAGCAGCTTCAACCTAGCGGGTGGGGATTTCAGCTACAATGAGCAGTTCTTC.

About this clonotype: At one end, the junction sequence differs from germline, possibly due to a read error. This chain joins TRBV4-1 and TRBJ2-1; TRBD2 agrees at 8 bases. Per germline, CDR1 MGHRA and CDR2 YSYEKL. The CDR3 runs 16 residues. The CDR3 nucleotides read TGCGCCAGCAGCCCCTCGACTAGCGCGGGGTACAATGAGCAGTTATTC. Translated, it gives CASSPSTSAGYNEQLF.

In regard to this clonotype: A much larger clonotype is one base distant, so this may be a read error. The J gene is TRBJ2-7, the V gene TRBV12-3 or TRBV12-4; the D gene could be TRBD1 or TRBD2 (6 bases each). The CDR3 consists of 12 residues. Written as DNA, the CDR3 is TGTGTCAGCAGTTTTGGGGGGCCCGAGCAGTACTTC. This encodes CVSSFGGPEQYF.

This clonotype showed up just a few times. This rearrangement joins TRBV6-1 to TRBJ1-1, with D hard to call. V was clipped by 8 bases and J by 0 bases, with 7 bases between them. In germline, CDR1 is MNHNS, CDR2 SASEGT. The CDR3 sequence is 12 residues long. CDR3 protein: CASFAMNTEAFF. CDR3 DNA: TGTGCCAGCTTCGCGATGAACACTGAAGCTTTCTTT.